One sample yielded the 9 T cell receptor beta chains listed below, sequenced in a study of T-cell reconstitution after alpha-beta-depleted transplantation in children. The TCRbeta library was prepared with unique molecular identifiers. One entry per CDR3 protein, called by TCRdb with MiXCR from the PCR reads. Of roughly 180,000 distinct CDR3 sequences in the sample, around 10% were seen once. This sample comprised PBMCs, obtained before TCRalphabeta/CD19-depleted stem cell transplant. The receptors derive from a boy younger than 10 with acute myeloid leukemia, due to receive a stem cell transplant.

This clonotype was seen ten or more times. V usage is TRBV24-1 and J usage is TRBJ2-3, with TRBD2 matching 8 bases. J was trimmed by 0 bases and V by 4 bases; bases with no gene match: 5. This CDR3 region has 16 residues. CDR1 is KGHDR and CDR2 is SFDVKD in the germline V gene. The CDR3 DNA sequence: TGTGCCACCAGTGACCCCGGGACTAGAAGCACAGATACGCAGTATTTT. It translates to CATSDPGTRSTDTQYF.

As concerns this clonotype: Since a much larger clone is just one base distant, this may be a read error. This likely comes from a read error, as the CDR3 has no conserved phenylalanine or tryptophan at its end. V and J are TRBV5-4 and TRBJ2-1; 7 bases are shared with TRBD1. Germline V lookup: CDR1 SGHNT, CDR2 YYREEE (reference sequence). Losses at the gene ends were 3 bases for V and 5 bases for J; bases not matched to a gene: 8. The CDR3 extends over 15 amino acids. The CDR3 region is CASSSPLDRDNEQFS. In DNA, the CDR3 is TGTGCCAGCAGCTCCCCCCTTGACAGGGACAATGAGCAGTTCTCC.

The V gene is TRBV13, the J gene TRBJ1-5, with 9 bases fitting TRBD1. The CDR3 is made up of 15 amino acids. Germline CDR1 is PRHDT and CDR2 is FYEKMQ (reference sequence). V dropped 5 bases and J dropped 6; count of bases not matched to a gene: 8. This CDR3 is CASSDRGQGVQPQHF. The CDR3 DNA follows: TGTGCCAGCAGCGATAGGGGACAGGGTGTTCAGCCCCAGCATTTT.

This clonotype occurred many times. CDR3 protein: CSASLMMNTEAFF. In nucleotides, the CDR3 is TGCAGTGCTTCCCTCATGATGAACACTGAAGCTTTCTTT. V usage is TRBV20-1 and J usage is TRBJ1-1; D call uncertain. V dropped 5 bases and J dropped 0 bases, with 10 bases sitting between them. The germline V gene encodes CDR1 DFQATT and CDR2 SNEGSKA (reference sequence). The CDR3 extends over 13 amino acids.

About this clonotype: A read error may be the cause here, since a much bigger clone is one base away. This likely comes from a read error, as the CDR3 has no conserved phenylalanine or tryptophan at its end. The chain recombines TRBV5-1 with TRBJ2-7, with D hard to call. The length of the CDR3 is 14 residues. The V end was cut by 4 bases, the J end by 0 bases, with 11 bases between. Looked up from germline, CDR1 is SGHRS and CDR2 is YFSETQ. The CDR3 nucleotides read TGCGCCAGCAGCCCCGGCCCCAGCTCCTACGAGCAGTACATC. Its protein is CASSPGPSSYEQYI.

This clonotype has ten or more counts. The chain is built from TRBV7-9 and TRBJ1-2, with 9 bases identical to TRBD1. V was clipped by 2 bases and J by 8 bases; unmatched bases: 12. The V gene's germline CDR1 is SEHNR and CDR2 FQNEAQ (reference sequence). This CDR3 comprises 16 residues. The CDR3 is CASSLKPTGGIHGYTF. The CDR3 DNA sequence: TGTGCCAGCAGCTTAAAGCCCACAGGGGGCATCCACGGCTACACCTTC.

This clonotype was seen many times. V and J are TRBV27 and TRBJ1-1; D uncertain. The CDR3 contains 14 residues. Deletions cut 7 bases from V and 2 bases from J, with 14 bases between. Germline lookup yields CDR1 MNHEY and CDR2 SMNVEV (reference sequence). CDR3 sequence (DNA): TGTGCCAGCATGAGACGTACTACCAACACTGAAGCTTTCTTT. The encoded protein is CASMRRTTNTEAFF.

In this sample, this clonotype turned up many times. The chain carries TRBV20-1 and TRBJ1-2; unclear D gene. The CDR3 loop spans 12 amino acids. Per the germline V gene, CDR1 is DFQATT and CDR2 is SNEGSKA (reference sequence). V lost 0 bases and J 5 bases, leaving 7 bases between the germline ends. The CDR3, as DNA: TGCAGTGCTAGAGATTTGGGGTATGGCTACACCTTC. This codes for CSARDLGYGYTF.

In this sample, this clonotype turned up many times. This chain links TRBV11-1 with TRBJ2-3, with D perhaps given as TRBD1 or TRBD2 (6 bases each). The germline V and J ends were trimmed by 4 bases and 8 bases, with 13 bases remaining between them. The length of the CDR3 is 13 residues. Germline-derived CDR1 and CDR2 are SGHAT and FQDESV (reference sequence). CDR3 residues: CASSSGGLGTQYF. CDR3 in DNA: TGTGCCAGCAGCTCCGGGGGCCTCGGTACGCAGTATTTT.